This is a list of T cell receptor beta chains from one sample in a study of blood T cell repertoires in COVID-19. The repertoire was sequenced with immunoSEQ multiplex PCR; TCRdb's copy has only in-frame clones and lacks some. Of under 200,000 clones in the sample, around 83% were seen once. Specimen: peripheral blood. The receptor set was obtained from a woman aged 80 or older with acute or convalescent COVID-19. The CDR3 runs from the conserved cysteine through the conserved F or W. The D gene is left open where the match is weak. Clone size is not always given. Where it is, it says once, few, many or a class for expanded clones.

d_gene | j_gene | v_gene | abundance | CDR3aa | CDR3nt
- | TRBJ2-1 | TRBV19 | few | CASSHTPFTTVYNEQFF | TGTGCCAGTAGCCATACCCCCTTCACGACAGTCTACAATGAGCAGTTCTTC
- | TRBJ1-1 | TRBV6-6 | - | CASSSGTEAFF | TGTGCCAGCAGTTCAGGAACTGAAGCTTTCTTT
TRBD2 | TRBJ2-3 | TRBV7-8 | - | CASSLELAGGAYTQYF | TGTGCCAGCAGCTTAGAACTAGCGGGAGGGGCGTATACGCAGTATTTT
- | TRBJ1-1 | TRBV29-1 | - | CSTLTGNTEAFF | TGCAGCACCCTGACAGGGAACACTGAAGCTTTCTTT
TRBD1 | TRBJ1-5 | TRBV28 | - | CASSIPTGDNNQPQHF | TGTGCCAGCAGTATACCAACAGGGGACAACAATCAGCCCCAGCATTTT
TRBD2 | TRBJ2-1 | TRBV9 | - | CASSVGASGRVRNEQFF | TGTGCCAGCAGCGTAGGGGCTAGCGGGAGGGTCAGGAATGAGCAGTTCTTC
- | TRBJ1-1 | TRBV7-2 | - | CASSLTRVDTEAFF | TGTGCCAGCAGCTTAACCAGGGTGGACACTGAAGCTTTCTTT
- | TRBJ1-1 | TRBV3-1/TRBV3-2 | - | CASSQAGRAVTEAFF | TGTGCCAGCAGCCAAGCGGGTCGAGCGGTCACTGAAGCTTTCTTT
- | TRBJ2-1 | TRBV5-1 | - | CASSLMTGLYNEQFF | TGCGCCAGCAGCTTGATGACAGGACTCTACAATGAGCAGTTCTTC
TRBD1 | TRBJ2-1 | TRBV3-1/TRBV3-2 | - | CASTYQGVDGNEQFF | TGTGCCAGCACCTACCAGGGGGTCGACGGCAATGAGCAGTTCTTC
TRBD2 | TRBJ2-1 | TRBV9 | - | CASSGGTSRYSYNEQFF | TGTGCCAGCAGCGGCGGGACTAGCCGATACTCCTACAATGAGCAGTTCTTC
- | TRBJ2-5 | TRBV7-2 | - | CASSLVSNQETQYF | TGTGCCAGCAGCTTAGTGAGTAACCAAGAGACCCAGTACTTC
TRBD1 | TRBJ1-2 | TRBV5-4 | once | CASSFTGGNLYGYTF | TGTGCCAGCAGCTTTACAGGGGGGAATTTGTATGGCTACACCTTC
TRBD1 | TRBJ2-3 | TRBV18 | - | CASSPGTGGRDTQYF | TGTGCCAGCTCACCAGGGACAGGGGGCAGAGATACGCAGTATTTT
- | TRBJ2-5 | TRBV28 | - | CASSLTLGGRLYKGTQYF | TGTGCCAGCAGTTTGACGTTAGGGGGTCGGTTGTATAAGGGGACCCAGTACTTC
TRBD1 | TRBJ2-7 | TRBV10-3 | - | CAIRPGQGISYEQYF | TGTGCCATCAGGCCGGGACAGGGGATCTCTTACGAGCAGTACTTC
- | TRBJ1-6 | TRBV6-4 | - | CARIRQVGSPLHF | TGTGCCAGGATCAGACAGGTTGGATCACCCCTCCACTTT
- | TRBJ2-1 | TRBV7-2 | once | CASSLGLNSYNEQFF | TGTGCCAGCAGCCTAGGGCTGAATTCCTACAATGAGCAGTTCTTC
TRBD2 | TRBJ2-5 | TRBV19 | - | CASSTGLVPQETQYF | TGTGCCAGTAGTACCGGACTAGTGCCCCAAGAGACCCAGTACTTC
- | TRBJ1-2 | TRBV28 | few | CASSLARVYGYTF | TGTGCCAGCAGCCTCGCCCGGGTCTATGGCTACACCTTC
TRBD2 | TRBJ2-7 | TRBV7-2 | - | CASSPLLAGAGEQYF | TGTGCCAGCAGCCCCCTACTAGCGGGAGCGGGAGAGCAGTACTTC
- | TRBJ1-4 | TRBV5-1 | - | CASSLGQLNEKLFF | TGCGCCAGCAGCTTGGGACAGTTAAATGAAAAACTGTTTTTT
- | TRBJ1-2 | TRBV28 | - | CASSTPSKGANYGYTF | TGTGCCAGCAGTACCCCATCTAAAGGGGCTAACTATGGCTACACCTTC
- | TRBJ1-2 | TRBV20-1 | - | CSARARTVFTF | TGCAGTGCTAGAGCCCGGACTGTATTTACCTTC
TRBD1 | TRBJ2-7 | TRBV5-1 | - | CASSFQGAREQYF | TGCGCCAGCAGCTTCCAGGGGGCGAGGGAGCAGTACTTC
- | TRBJ1-5 | TRBV2 | - | CASSGSDPGPQHF | TGTGCCAGCAGTGGTTCTGACCCAGGGCCCCAGCATTTT
TRBD2 | TRBJ2-7 | TRBV6-2/TRBV6-3 | once | CASSYSQLAGVYEQYF | TGTGCCAGCAGTTACTCGCAGCTAGCGGGAGTCTACGAGCAGTACTTC
- | TRBJ1-2 | TRBV14 | - | CASSLQLWYGYTF | TGTGCCAGCAGCCTGCAGTTATGGTATGGCTACACCTTC
- | TRBJ2-1 | TRBV30 | - | CAWSQGKLNNEQFF | TGTGCCTGGAGTCAGGGGAAGTTAAACAATGAGCAGTTCTTC
TRBD2 | TRBJ2-1 | TRBV11-2 | - | CASSPFGGRGSNEQFF | TGTGCCAGCAGCCCCTTCGGGGGGAGAGGGAGCAATGAGCAGTTCTTC
TRBD2 | TRBJ2-1 | TRBV28 | - | CASSSPTSGSYNEQFF | TGTGCCAGCAGTTCCCCTACTAGCGGCTCCTACAATGAGCAGTTCTTC
- | TRBJ2-3 | TRBV5-1 | few | CASSFGYGGTQYF | TGCGCCAGCAGCTTCGGCTACGGGGGTACGCAGTATTTT
- | TRBJ1-1 | TRBV14 | - | CASSRETEAFF | TGTGCCAGCAGCAGGGAGACTGAAGCTTTCTTT
- | TRBJ1-1 | TRBV30 | - | CAWSPGGTEAFF | TGTGCCTGGAGTCCGGGGGGGACTGAAGCTTTCTTT
TRBD1 | TRBJ2-5 | TRBV5-1 | - | CASSIQGSEETQYF | TGCGCCAGCAGCATACAGGGGAGTGAAGAGACCCAGTACTTC
- | TRBJ1-5 | TRBV19 | - | CASSIVRGGQPQHF | TGTGCCAGTAGTATAGTCAGGGGTGGTCAGCCCCAGCATTTT
- | TRBJ2-1 | TRBV27 | once | CASSPGYLLNNEQFF | TGTGCCAGCAGTCCGGGATATTTACTTAACAATGAGCAGTTCTTC
TRBD2 | TRBJ2-7 | TRBV10-2 | few | CASSLAGGFSYEQYF | TGCGCCAGCTCACTAGCGGGAGGGTTCTCCTACGAGCAGTACTTC
- | TRBJ2-7 | TRBV7-9 | - | CASSFLGGYEQYF | TGTGCCAGCAGCTTTCTAGGGGGCTACGAGCAGTACTTC
- | TRBJ1-2 | TRBV29-1 | - | CSVQMRLGYGYTF | TGCAGCGTTCAAATGCGGCTGGGCTATGGCTACACCTTC
- | TRBJ1-1 | TRBV7-6 | - | CASSLTPSAEEEAFF | TGTGCCAGCAGCTTAACCCCATCCGCTGAGGAAGAAGCTTTCTTT
- | TRBJ1-2 | TRBV4-3 | - | CASSQLTGSNYGYTF | TGCGCCAGCAGCCAGTTGACAGGCTCTAACTATGGCTACACCTTC
TRBD2 | TRBJ2-7 | TRBV18 | - | CASSPGTSGRYEQYF | TGTGCCAGCTCACCCGGGACTAGCGGGAGATACGAGCAGTACTTC
TRBD2 | TRBJ2-7 | TRBV15 | - | CATSKGAGVAYEQYF | TGTGCCACCAGCAAGGGCGCGGGAGTAGCCTACGAGCAGTACTTC
- | TRBJ2-3 | TRBV3-1/TRBV3-2 | - | CASSQQGADTQYF | TGTGCCAGCAGCCAACAGGGTGCAGATACGCAGTATTTT
- | TRBJ2-1 | TRBV5-3 | - | CARSSGKINEQFF | TGTGCCAGAAGCTCCGGGAAAATCAATGAGCAGTTCTTC
- | TRBJ1-4 | TRBV5-6 | - | CASSLQVNEKLFF | TGTGCCAGCAGCTTGCAGGTTAATGAAAAACTGTTTTTT
- | TRBJ1-1 | TRBV2 | - | CASTLGGAWAFF | TGTGCCAGCACCCTGGGGGGAGCTTGGGCTTTCTTT
- | TRBJ1-1 | TRBV27 | once | CASSLTRAGTEAFF | TGTGCCAGCAGTTTAACGAGGGCGGGGACTGAAGCTTTCTTT
TRBD1 | TRBJ1-5 | TRBV6-2/TRBV6-3 | few | CASSRQGSNQPQHF | TGTGCCAGCAGTAGACAGGGTAGCAATCAGCCCCAGCATTTT
- | TRBJ1-2 | TRBV6-6 | once | CAGTQSLGGYTF | TGTGCCGGAACGCAGTCCCTCGGGGGCTACACCTTC
- | TRBJ1-1 | TRBV4-3 | - | CASSQGGVKVNTEAFF | TGCGCCAGCAGCCAGGGGGGGGTGAAGGTGAACACTGAAGCTTTCTTT